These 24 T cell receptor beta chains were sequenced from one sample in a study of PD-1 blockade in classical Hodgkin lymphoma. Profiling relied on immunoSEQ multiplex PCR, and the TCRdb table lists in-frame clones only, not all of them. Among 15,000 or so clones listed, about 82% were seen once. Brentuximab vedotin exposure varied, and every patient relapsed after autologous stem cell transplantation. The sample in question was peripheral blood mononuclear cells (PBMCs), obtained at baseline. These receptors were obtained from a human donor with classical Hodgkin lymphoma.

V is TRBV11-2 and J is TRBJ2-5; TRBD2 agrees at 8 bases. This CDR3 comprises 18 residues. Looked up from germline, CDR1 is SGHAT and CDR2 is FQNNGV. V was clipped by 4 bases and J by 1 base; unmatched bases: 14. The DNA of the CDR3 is TGTGCCAGCAGCTGGTCTCGAATTCTAGCGGGCGCCCAAGAGACCCAGTACTTC. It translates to CASSWSRILAGAQETQYF. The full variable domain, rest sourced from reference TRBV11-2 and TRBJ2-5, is EAGVAQSPRYKIIEKRQSVAFWCNPISGHATLYWYQQILGQGPKLLIQFQNNGVVDDSQLPKDRFSAERLKGVDSTLKIQPAKLEDSAVYLCASSWSRILAGAQETQYFGPGTRLLVL.

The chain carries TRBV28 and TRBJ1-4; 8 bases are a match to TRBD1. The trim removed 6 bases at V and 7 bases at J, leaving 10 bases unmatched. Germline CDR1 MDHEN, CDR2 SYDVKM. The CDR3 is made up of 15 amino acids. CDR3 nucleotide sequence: TGTGCCAGCAGCCGCCGACAGGGGCGCTCTGAAAAACTGTTTTTT. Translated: CASSRRQGRSEKLFF.

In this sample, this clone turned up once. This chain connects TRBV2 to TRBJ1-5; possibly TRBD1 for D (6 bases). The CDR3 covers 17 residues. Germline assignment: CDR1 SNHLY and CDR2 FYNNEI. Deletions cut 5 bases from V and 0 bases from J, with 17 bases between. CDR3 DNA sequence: TGTGCCAGCAGTCATAATCCGGGACAAGCTAGCAATCAGCCCCAGCATTTT. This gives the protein CASSHNPGQASNQPQHF.

The CDR3 here is CASSPGYTGELFF. CDR3 DNA: TGTGCCAGCTCACCCGGGTACACCGGGGAGCTGTTTTTT. J is TRBJ2-2 and V is TRBV18, with D unresolved. The CDR3 runs 13 residues. V was cut by 3 bases and J by 3 bases, with 5 bases left in between. Germline assignment: CDR1 KGHSH and CDR2 LQKENI.

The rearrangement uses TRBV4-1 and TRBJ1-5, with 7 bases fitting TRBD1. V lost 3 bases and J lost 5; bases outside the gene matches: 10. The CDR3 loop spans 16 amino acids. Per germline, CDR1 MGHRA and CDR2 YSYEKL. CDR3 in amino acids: CASSHPTGTGDQPQHF. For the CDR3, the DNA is TGCGCCAGCAGCCACCCGACAGGGACTGGAGATCAGCCCCAGCATTTT.

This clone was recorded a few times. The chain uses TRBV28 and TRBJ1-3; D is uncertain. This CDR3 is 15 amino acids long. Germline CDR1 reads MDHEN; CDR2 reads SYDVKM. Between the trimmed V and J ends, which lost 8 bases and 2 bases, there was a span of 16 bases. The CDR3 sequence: CASALRVPPGNTIYF. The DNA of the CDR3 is TGTGCCAGCGCCCTGCGGGTACCACCTGGAAACACCATATATTTT. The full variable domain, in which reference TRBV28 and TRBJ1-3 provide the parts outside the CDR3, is DVKVTQSSRYLVKRTGEKVFLECVQDMDHENMFWYRQDPGLGLRLIYFSYDVKMKEKGDIPEGYSVSREKKERFSLILESASTNQTSMYLCASALRVPPGNTIYFGEGSWLTVV.

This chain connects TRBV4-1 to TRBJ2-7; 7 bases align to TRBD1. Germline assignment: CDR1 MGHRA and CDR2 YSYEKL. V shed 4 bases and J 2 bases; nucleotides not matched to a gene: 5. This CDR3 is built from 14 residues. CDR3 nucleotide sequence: TGCGCCAGCAGCCCCGGACAGGCTACCTACGAGCAGTACTTC. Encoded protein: CASSPGQATYEQYF.

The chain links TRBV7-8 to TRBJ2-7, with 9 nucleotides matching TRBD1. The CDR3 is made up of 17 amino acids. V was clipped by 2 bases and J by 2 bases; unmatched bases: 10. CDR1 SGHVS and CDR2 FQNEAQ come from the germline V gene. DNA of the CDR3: TGTGCCAGCAGCTTATATATCGGACAGGGGATACCCTACGAGCAGTACTTC. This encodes CASSLYIGQGIPYEQYF. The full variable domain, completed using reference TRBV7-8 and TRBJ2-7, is GAGVSQSPRYKVAKRGQDVALRCDPISGHVSLFWYQQALGQGPEFLTYFQNEAQLDKSGLPSDRFFAERPEGSVSTLKIQRTQQEDSAVYLCASSLYIGQGIPYEQYFGPGTRLTVT.

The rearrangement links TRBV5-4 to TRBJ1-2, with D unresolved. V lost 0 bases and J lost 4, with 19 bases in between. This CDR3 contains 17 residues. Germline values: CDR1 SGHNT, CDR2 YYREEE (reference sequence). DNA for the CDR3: TGTGCCAGCAGCTTGGAATTGGATTCCCATCTTAGCTATGGCTACACCTTC. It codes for CASSLELDSHLSYGYTF.

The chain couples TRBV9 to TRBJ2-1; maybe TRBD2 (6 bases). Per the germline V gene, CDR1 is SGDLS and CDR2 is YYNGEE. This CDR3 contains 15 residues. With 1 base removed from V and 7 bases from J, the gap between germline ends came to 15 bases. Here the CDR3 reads CASSVRSRGLNEQFF. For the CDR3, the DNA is TGTGCCAGCAGCGTAAGGTCGCGGGGCCTTAATGAGCAGTTCTTC.

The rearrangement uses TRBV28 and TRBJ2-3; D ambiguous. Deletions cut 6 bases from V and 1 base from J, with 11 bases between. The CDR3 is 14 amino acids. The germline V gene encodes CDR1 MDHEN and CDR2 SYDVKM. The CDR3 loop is CASRDGSGTDTQYF. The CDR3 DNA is TGTGCCAGCAGGGATGGTTCAGGCACAGATACGCAGTATTTT.

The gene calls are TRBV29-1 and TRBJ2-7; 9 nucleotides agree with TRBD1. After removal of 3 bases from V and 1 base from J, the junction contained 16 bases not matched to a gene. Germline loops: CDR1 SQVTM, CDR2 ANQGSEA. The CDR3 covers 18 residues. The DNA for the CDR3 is TGCAGCGTTGATGAGGGTTGGGGACAGGGAAAACGTTCCTACGAGCAGTACTTC. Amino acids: CSVDEGWGQGKRSYEQYF.

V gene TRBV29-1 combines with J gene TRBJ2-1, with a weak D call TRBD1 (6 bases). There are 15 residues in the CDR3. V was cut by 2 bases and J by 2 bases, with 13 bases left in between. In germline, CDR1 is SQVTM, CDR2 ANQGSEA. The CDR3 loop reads CSVEYVGAAYNEQFF. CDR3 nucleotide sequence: TGCAGCGTTGAATACGTGGGGGCCGCCTACAATGAGCAGTTCTTC.

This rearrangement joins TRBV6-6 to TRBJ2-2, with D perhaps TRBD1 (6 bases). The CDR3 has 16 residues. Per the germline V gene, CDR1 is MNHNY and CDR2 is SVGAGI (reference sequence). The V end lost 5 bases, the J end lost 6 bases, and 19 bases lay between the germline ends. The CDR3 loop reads CASSHLQGSGAGELFF. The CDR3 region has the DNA TGTGCCAGCAGTCACTTACAGGGTTCAGGGGCCGGGGAGCTGTTTTTT.

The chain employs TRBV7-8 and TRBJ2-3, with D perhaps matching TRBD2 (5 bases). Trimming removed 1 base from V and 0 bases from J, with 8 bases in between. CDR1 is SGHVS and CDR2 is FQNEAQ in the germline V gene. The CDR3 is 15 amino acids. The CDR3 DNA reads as TGTGCCAGCAGCTTAGGGGAGTTGAGCACAGATACGCAGTATTTT. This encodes CASSLGELSTDTQYF. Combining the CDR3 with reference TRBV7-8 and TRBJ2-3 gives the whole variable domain GAGVSQSPRYKVAKRGQDVALRCDPISGHVSLFWYQQALGQGPEFLTYFQNEAQLDKSGLPSDRFFAERPEGSVSTLKIQRTQQEDSAVYLCASSLGELSTDTQYFGPGTRLTVL.

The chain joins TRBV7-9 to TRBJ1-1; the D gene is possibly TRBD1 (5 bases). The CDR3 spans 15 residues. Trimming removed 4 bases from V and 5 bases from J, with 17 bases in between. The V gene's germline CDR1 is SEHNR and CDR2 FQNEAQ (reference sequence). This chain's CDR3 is CASSSSWTGGTEAFF. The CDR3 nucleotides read TGTGCCAGCAGCTCCTCCTGGACGGGGGGAACTGAAGCTTTCTTT. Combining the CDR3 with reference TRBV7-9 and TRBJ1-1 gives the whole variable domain DTGVSQNPRHKITKRGQNVTFRCDPISEHNRLYWYRQTLGQGPEFLTYFQNEAQLEKSRLLSDRFSAERPKGSFSTLEIQRTEQGDSAMYLCASSSSWTGGTEAFFGQGTRLTVV.

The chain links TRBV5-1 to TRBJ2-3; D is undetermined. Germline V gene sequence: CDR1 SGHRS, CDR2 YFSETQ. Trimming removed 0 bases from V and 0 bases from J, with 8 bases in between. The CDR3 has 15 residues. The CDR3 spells CASSLAPPSTDTQYF. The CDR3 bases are TGCGCCAGCAGCTTGGCGCCTCCTAGCACAGATACGCAGTATTTT.

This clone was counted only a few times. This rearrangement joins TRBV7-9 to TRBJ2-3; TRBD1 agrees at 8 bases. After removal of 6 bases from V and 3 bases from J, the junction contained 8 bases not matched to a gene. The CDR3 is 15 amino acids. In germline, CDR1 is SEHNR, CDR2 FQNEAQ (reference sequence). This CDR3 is CASREPTGGTDTQYF. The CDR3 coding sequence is TGTGCCAGCAGGGAGCCTACAGGGGGAACAGATACGCAGTATTTT.

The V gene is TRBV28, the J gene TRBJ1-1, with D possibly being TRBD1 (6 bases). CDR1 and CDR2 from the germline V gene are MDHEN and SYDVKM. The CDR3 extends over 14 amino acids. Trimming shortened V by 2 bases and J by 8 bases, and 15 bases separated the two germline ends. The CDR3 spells CASSLKGGGAEAFF. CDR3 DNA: TGTGCCAGCAGTTTAAAGGGTGGGGGGGCCGAAGCTTTCTTT.

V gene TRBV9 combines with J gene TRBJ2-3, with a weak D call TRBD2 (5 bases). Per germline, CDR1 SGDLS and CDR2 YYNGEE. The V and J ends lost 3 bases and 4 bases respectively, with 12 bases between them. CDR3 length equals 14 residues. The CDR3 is CASSADQRADTQYF. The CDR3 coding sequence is TGTGCCAGCAGCGCCGATCAGAGGGCAGATACGCAGTATTTT.

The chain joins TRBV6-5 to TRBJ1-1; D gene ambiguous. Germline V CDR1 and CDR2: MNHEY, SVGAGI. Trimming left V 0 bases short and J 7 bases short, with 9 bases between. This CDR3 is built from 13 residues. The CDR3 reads CASSYSRLVEAFF. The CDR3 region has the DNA TGTGCCAGCAGTTACTCCCGGTTGGTTGAAGCTTTCTTT.

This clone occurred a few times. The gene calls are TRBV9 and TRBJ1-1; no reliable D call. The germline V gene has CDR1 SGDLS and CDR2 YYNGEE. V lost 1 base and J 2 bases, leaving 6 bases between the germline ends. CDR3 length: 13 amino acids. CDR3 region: CASSVSRNTEAFF. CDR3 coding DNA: TGTGCCAGCAGCGTATCCAGAAACACTGAAGCTTTCTTT.

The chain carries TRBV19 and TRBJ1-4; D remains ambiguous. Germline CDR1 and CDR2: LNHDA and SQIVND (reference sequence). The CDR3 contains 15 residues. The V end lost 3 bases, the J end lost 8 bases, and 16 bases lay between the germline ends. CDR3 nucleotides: TGTGCCAGTAGTATGGCTCGCAGTATATCAGAAAAACTGTTTTTT. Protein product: CASSMARSISEKLFF.

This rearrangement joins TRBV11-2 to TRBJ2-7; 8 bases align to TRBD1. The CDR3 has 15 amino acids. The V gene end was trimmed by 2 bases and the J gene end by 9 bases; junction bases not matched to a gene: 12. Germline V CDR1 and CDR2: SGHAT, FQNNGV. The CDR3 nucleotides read TGTGCCAGCAGCTTAAGGACAGGGTACCTGTTTGGGCAGTACTTC. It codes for CASSLRTGYLFGQYF. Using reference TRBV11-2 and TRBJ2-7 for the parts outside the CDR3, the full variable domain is EAGVAQSPRYKIIEKRQSVAFWCNPISGHATLYWYQQILGQGPKLLIQFQNNGVVDDSQLPKDRFSAERLKGVDSTLKIQPAKLEDSAVYLCASSLRTGYLFGQYFGPGTRLTVT.